The 15 T cell receptor beta chains given below trace back to one sample, sequenced in a study of cytomegalovirus exposure and HLA in healthy donors. 13 Jbeta primers and 60 Vbeta primers were used for the PCR. Sequencing was performed with immunoSEQ multiplex PCR; in TCRdb, only in-frame clones are kept and a portion is missing. This sample has approximately 180,000 clones, with under 90% found just once. Sample: PBMCs. The receptors derive from a man younger than 45 in good health and CMV-seropositive.

In its sample, this clone was seen once. The genes are TRBV18 and TRBJ1-4; the match to TRBD1 covers 8 bases. The germline CDR1 and CDR2 sequences are KGHSH and LQKENI. The CDR3 loop spans 17 amino acids. The junction had 7 bases not matched to a gene; V was cut back by 4 bases and J by 0 bases. The CDR3 here is CASSLGQGKSTNEKLFF. The CDR3 DNA sequence: TGTGCCAGCTCACTCGGACAGGGTAAATCAACTAATGAAAAACTGTTTTTT.

This clone has just one count. The V gene is TRBV11-3, the J gene TRBJ1-3; D not resolved. Germline V CDR1 and CDR2: SGHNT, YENEEA. The CDR3 is 15 residues long. Trimming removed 6 bases from V and 4 bases from J, with 16 bases in between. DNA of the CDR3: TGTGCCAGCAGTCGTAAAGAGTTTACCGGAAACACCATATATTTT. Translation: CASSRKEFTGNTIYF.

The chain is built from TRBV19 and TRBJ1-2, with 9 bases fitting TRBD1. Germline V CDR1 and CDR2: LNHDA, SQIVND (reference sequence). The CDR3 consists of 16 residues. The V gene end was trimmed by 4 bases and the J gene end by 1 base; junction bases not matched to a gene: 7. CDR3 coding DNA: TGTGCCAGTAGTACCGGGACAGGGCCTATTAACTATGGCTACACCTTC. This sequence encodes CASSTGTGPINYGYTF.

The chain joins TRBV6-4 to TRBJ1-2, with TRBD1 identical over 9 bases. The CDR3 sequence is 16 residues long. The germline V gene has CDR1 MRHNA and CDR2 SNTAGT. V lost 6 bases to trimming and J lost 8 bases; unmatched junction nucleotides: 16. CDR3 nucleotide sequence: TGTGCCAGCAGCCTAGAGGGGACAGGGCCCCCGGGCGGCTACACCTTC. This translates into CASSLEGTGPPGGYTF.

This clone was counted once. The rearrangement links TRBV5-1 to TRBJ2-5; 11 nucleotides match TRBD2. This CDR3 has 19 residues. Germline V gene lookup returns CDR1 SGHRS and CDR2 YFSETQ. The trim removed 2 bases at V and 2 bases at J, leaving 14 bases unmatched. CDR3 residues: CASSFTSGGRHVRQETQYF. Written as DNA, the CDR3 is TGCGCCAGCAGCTTTACTAGCGGGGGCCGACATGTAAGACAAGAGACCCAGTACTTC.

This clone showed up just once. V usage is TRBV4-3 and J usage is TRBJ2-7; 8 bases are shared with TRBD2. V lost 3 bases, J lost 1 base, and 5 bases stayed unmatched. The CDR3 runs to 15 residues. Germline CDR1 LGHNA, CDR2 YSLEER. The CDR3 loop reads CASSQELAESYEQYF. CDR3 sequence (DNA): TGCGCCAGCAGCCAGGAACTAGCGGAGTCCTACGAGCAGTACTTC.

The V and J genes are TRBV25-1 and TRBJ1-2; 10 bases fit TRBD1. The CDR3 covers 15 residues. The germline V gene encodes CDR1 MGHDK and CDR2 SYGVNS. J was trimmed by 4 bases and V by 4 bases; bases with no gene match: 6. CDR3 DNA sequence: TGTGCCAGCAGTGCTATGACAGGGGGCGGCTATGGCTACACCTTC. Protein product: CASSAMTGGGYGYTF.

V gene TRBV7-2 combines with J gene TRBJ2-7, with D possibly being TRBD1 (6 bases). Germline-derived CDR1 and CDR2 are SGHTA and FQGNSA. This CDR3 has 16 amino acids. V was clipped by 2 bases and J by 3 bases, with 17 bases between them. The CDR3 protein is CASSLRGGQSSYEQYF. CDR3 sequence (DNA): TGTGCCAGCAGCTTAAGAGGTGGACAGTCGAGCTACGAGCAGTACTTC.

CDR3 amino acids: CASSSGTQQETQYF. The CDR3 region has the DNA TGTGCCAGCAGCTCCGGGACACAACAAGAGACCCAGTACTTC. The V and J genes are TRBV7-2 and TRBJ2-5; tentatively, D is TRBD1 (6 bases). V lost 4 bases to trimming and J lost 2 bases, with 11 bases between them. The CDR3 length is 14 residues. CDR1 and CDR2 from the germline V gene are SGHTA and FQGNSA.

The sample holds a few counts of this clone. The chain joins TRBV6-6 to TRBJ1-2, with D uncertain. This CDR3 is built from 15 residues. Germline V gene sequence: CDR1 MNHNY, CDR2 SVGAGI (reference sequence). V lost 5 bases to trimming and J lost 4 bases, with 17 bases between them. The DNA for the CDR3 is TGTGCCAGCAGTCGAAGCGACGAAGTCTTCTATGGCTACACCTTC. Its protein is CASSRSDEVFYGYTF.

J is TRBJ1-2 and V is TRBV15; TRBD1 is a possible D gene (6 bases). CDR3 length equals 14 residues. The V gene's germline CDR1 is LNHNV and CDR2 YYDKDF (reference sequence). Trimming shortened V by 1 base and J by 4 bases, and 10 bases separated the two germline ends. CDR3 in amino acids: CATSRVPDSYGYTF. CDR3 coding DNA: TGTGCCACCAGCAGAGTTCCGGACAGCTATGGCTACACCTTC.

The CDR3 region has the DNA TGTGCCCGCGGCTTGGCAGATACGCAGTATTTT. Translated: CARGLADTQYF. J is TRBJ2-3 and V is TRBV2; D is ambiguous. CDR3 size: 11 residues. Trimming removed 11 bases from V and 4 bases from J, with 10 bases in between. CDR1 and CDR2 (germline): SNHLY, FYNNEI.

The V call is TRBV6-1, the J call TRBJ1-5; TRBD1 matches 12 bases. J lost 7 bases, V lost 2 bases, and 6 bases had no gene match. The CDR3 has 16 residues. Germline CDR1 MNHNS, CDR2 SASEGT. CDR3 in amino acids: CASSERDRGLVQPQHF. The DNA for the CDR3 is TGTGCCAGCAGTGAAAGGGACAGGGGGCTCGTACAGCCCCAGCATTTT.

The chain links TRBV30 to TRBJ2-1; D perhaps matches TRBD1 (5 bases). This CDR3 spans 12 amino acids. V lost 3 bases, J lost 2 bases, and 5 bases lay in between. Germline assignment: CDR1 GTSNPN and CDR2 SVGIG (reference sequence). The CDR3 DNA reads as TGTGCCTGGAGCAGGGCCTACAATGAGCAGTTCTTC. Encoded protein: CAWSRAYNEQFF. Using reference TRBV30 and TRBJ2-1 for the parts outside the CDR3, the full variable domain is SQTIHQWPATLVQPVGSPLSLECTVEGTSNPNLYWYRQAAGRGLQLLFYSVGIGQISSEVPQNLSASRPQDRQFILSSKKLLLSDSGFYLCAWSRAYNEQFFGPGTRLTVL.

The rearrangement links TRBV7-2 to TRBJ1-1; 8 bases are shared with TRBD1. Losses at the gene ends were 5 bases for V and 5 bases for J; bases not matched to a gene: 7. Germline V gene lookup returns CDR1 SGHTA and CDR2 FQGNSA. The CDR3 is 14 amino acids. CDR3 in DNA: TGTGCCAGCAGCCCATTTACAGGGGGGACTGAAGCTTTCTTT. It is translated as CASSPFTGGTEAFF.